One and the same sample provided the 29 T cell receptor beta chains below, sequenced in a study of glioma-infiltrating T cells after dendritic cell vaccination. Some clones are missing from TCRdb's copy, which holds only in-frame ones; the method was immunoSEQ multiplex PCR. This sample has roughly 80,000 clones; 87% occur once, and the top ten carry 2% to 2.5%. Time point of the sample: after dendritic cell vaccination, including at tumor progression/relapse. The sample in question was blood, obtained after dendritic cell vaccination. Every receptor here comes from a human donor with glioblastoma.

J is TRBJ2-1 and V is TRBV7-3; TRBD2 agrees at 9 bases. Per the germline V gene, CDR1 is SGHTA and CDR2 is FQGTGA. V lost 5 bases, J lost 3 bases, and 5 bases stayed unmatched. This CDR3 spans 15 amino acids. The CDR3: CASSDSGSGYNEQFF. In DNA form, the CDR3 reads TGTGCCAGCAGCGATAGCGGGAGTGGCTACAATGAGCAGTTCTTC.

Comment on this clone: Other DNA sequences in the same sample also yield this CDR3. The V gene is TRBV4-1, the J gene TRBJ2-7; 8 bases are a match to TRBD2. This CDR3 comprises 15 residues. V gave up 1 base and J gave up 0 bases; unmatched junction bases: 2. Germline CDR1 MGHRA, CDR2 YSYEKL. CDR3 amino acids: CASSQGLAGSYEQYF. The CDR3 DNA reads as TGCGCCAGCAGCCAAGGCCTAGCGGGCTCCTACGAGCAGTACTTC.

The CDR3, as DNA: TGTGCCAGCAGTGAACTCGACAGGGACTACACTGAAGCTTTCTTT. It yields the protein CASSELDRDYTEAFF. This chain joins TRBV6-1 and TRBJ1-1, with 7 bases matching TRBD1. V dropped 2 bases and J dropped 3; count of bases not matched to a gene: 6. Looked up from germline, CDR1 is MNHNS and CDR2 is SASEGT. The CDR3 runs to 15 residues.

With regard to this clone: Other DNA variants within this sample encode the same CDR3. CDR3 amino acids: CASSFSGGSYNEQFF. CDR3 sequence (DNA): TGTGCCAGCAGCTTTAGCGGCGGCTCCTACAATGAGCAGTTCTTC. This chain joins TRBV5-4 and TRBJ2-1; D possibly corresponds to TRBD2 (6 bases). CDR1 and CDR2 from the germline V gene are SGHNT and YYREEE (reference sequence). The V gene lost 2 bases and the J gene lost 0 bases, with 9 bases spanning the gap. CDR3 length equals 15 residues.

V is TRBV29-1 and J is TRBJ1-1, with D unresolved. Trimming left V 7 bases short and J 1 base short, with 13 bases between. The CDR3 length is 13 residues. Germline lookup yields CDR1 SQVTM and CDR2 ANQGSEA. The CDR3 nucleotides read TGCAGCGCCGCAGCAGGAAGGAACACTGAAGCTTTCTTT. Its protein is CSAAAGRNTEAFF.

This chain joins TRBV6-5 and TRBJ2-3; 9 nucleotides align to TRBD1. CDR3 length: 14 amino acids. Germline V gene data show CDR1 as MNHEY and CDR2 as SVGAGI. V was clipped by 8 bases and J by 5 bases; unmatched bases: 8. CDR3 bases: TGTGCCAGCCGCTGGACAGGGGCGATAGATACGCAGTATTTT. Protein sequence: CASRWTGAIDTQYF.

The chain combines TRBV5-1 with TRBJ1-2; maybe TRBD1 (5 bases). Trimming stripped 3 bases from V and 2 bases from J, with 8 bases between. CDR3 length: 13 residues. Looked up from germline, CDR1 is SGHRS and CDR2 is YFSETQ. CDR3 bases: TGCGCCAGCAGCTCGGGGGGGAACTATGGCTACACCTTC. Amino acids: CASSSGGNYGYTF.

J is TRBJ1-4 and V is TRBV5-6; D uncertain. The CDR3 contains 14 residues. V shed 5 bases and J shed 0 bases, with 8 bases lying between them. Germline V gives CDR1 SGHDT, CDR2 YYEEEE. The CDR3 DNA sequence: TGTGCCAGCAGAGACGGAGCAACTAATGAAAAACTGTTTTTT. This translates into CASRDGATNEKLFF.

CDR3 bases: TGTGCCAGCAGCAAAGGTACAGGGGAAGAGAGTAACATTCAGTACTTC. Protein: CASSKGTGEESNIQYF. The rearrangement uses TRBV21-1 and TRBJ2-4; the table's D gene call, TRBD1, was not cross checked with the DNA. TRBV21-1 is marked as a pseudogene. This CDR3 spans 16 amino acids.

The V gene is TRBV21-1, the J gene TRBJ1-4; the DNA was not compared with TRBD1, the D call given in the table. TRBV21-1 is an annotated pseudogene. This CDR3 comprises 17 residues. Here the CDR3 reads CASSKGPGQSTNEKLFF. CDR3 DNA: TGTGCCAGCAGCAAAGGGCCGGGACAGTCAACTAATGAAAAACTGTTTTTT.

This clone appeared once. The chain carries TRBV7-3 and TRBJ2-1, with a weak D call TRBD1 (5 bases). The CDR3 runs 12 residues. The V end was cut by 5 bases, the J end by 6 bases, with 8 bases between. Germline V gene lookup returns CDR1 SGHTA and CDR2 FQGTGA. Here the CDR3 DNA reads TGTGCCAGCAGCGGGGCCTCCAATGAGCAGTTCTTC. Protein sequence: CASSGASNEQFF.

The V call is TRBV29-1, the J call TRBJ1-4, with TRBD1 as a possible D gene (5 bases). V dropped 1 base and J dropped 5 bases, with 8 bases sitting between them. Germline CDR1 is SQVTM and CDR2 is ANQGSEA. The CDR3 runs to 13 residues. The CDR3 is CSVEGGPNEKLFF. The CDR3 DNA is TGCAGCGTTGAAGGGGGCCCGAATGAAAAACTGTTTTTT.

The V gene is TRBV2, the J gene TRBJ1-2; 8 bases match TRBD1. The CDR3 has 14 amino acids. Germline V gene data show CDR1 as SNHLY and CDR2 as FYNNEI. V was pared by 4 bases and J by 6 bases, with 7 bases of the junction left unmatched. The chain's CDR3 is CASSVQGARDGYTF. The CDR3 nucleotides are TGTGCCAGCAGTGTCCAGGGGGCGCGGGATGGCTACACCTTC.

The gene calls are TRBV19 and TRBJ1-2; D is ambiguous. Looked up from germline, CDR1 is LNHDA and CDR2 is SQIVND (reference sequence). The CDR3 sequence is 14 residues long. V was pared by 3 bases and J by 4 bases, with 12 bases between. CDR3 DNA: TGTGCCAGTAGTATGGGCCCAGAGATCTATGGCTACACCTTC. This sequence encodes CASSMGPEIYGYTF.

V usage is TRBV11-2 and J usage is TRBJ1-2, with D uncertain. V was pared by 0 bases and J by 0 bases, with 11 bases between. This CDR3 spans 16 amino acids. CDR1 and CDR2 from the germline V gene are SGHAT and FQNNGV. The CDR3 DNA sequence: TGTGCCAGCAGCTTAGATAAATCCCGGGCTAACTATGGCTACACCTTC. This translates into CASSLDKSRANYGYTF.

V gene TRBV18 combines with J gene TRBJ2-3, with TRBD2 matching 7 bases. CDR1 is KGHSH, CDR2 LQKENI, per germline. After removal of 4 bases from V and 1 base from J, the junction contained 5 bases not matched to a gene. This CDR3 has 15 amino acids. CDR3 sequence: CASSLPLAGTDTQYF. The CDR3 DNA reads as TGTGCCAGCTCACTGCCCCTAGCGGGCACAGATACGCAGTATTTT.

The V call is TRBV5-1, the J call TRBJ1-3, with D tentatively TRBD1 (6 bases). Germline V gene sequence: CDR1 SGHRS, CDR2 YFSETQ. Trimming stripped 4 bases from V and 0 bases from J, with 11 bases between. There are 15 residues in the CDR3. CDR3 sequence (DNA): TGCGCCAGCAGCCCCTCGACAGGCTCTGGAAACACCATATATTTT. It yields the protein CASSPSTGSGNTIYF.

The chain uses TRBV2 and TRBJ2-7; D is possibly TRBD1 (6 bases). V dropped 10 bases and J dropped 1 base, with 17 bases sitting between them. Germline V lookup: CDR1 SNHLY, CDR2 FYNNEI. The CDR3 has 14 amino acids. Written as DNA, the CDR3 is TGTGCCATCTCGATAGACAGGAGTTCCTACGAGCAGTACTTC. Its protein product is CAISIDRSSYEQYF.

This clone has only one observation. Here the CDR3 DNA reads TGCGCCAGCAGTAGGGACAGGGGGCTAGAGACCCAGTACTTC. This encodes CASSRDRGLETQYF. V and J are TRBV5-1 and TRBJ2-5, with 12 bases aligning to TRBD1. There are 14 residues in the CDR3. J lost 4 bases, V lost 5 bases, and 3 bases had no gene match. Germline loops: CDR1 SGHRS, CDR2 YFSETQ.

V and J are TRBV6-1 and TRBJ1-2, with no clear D. This CDR3 contains 12 residues. Germline assignment: CDR1 MNHNS and CDR2 SASEGT. V was cut by 10 bases and J by 4 bases, with 13 bases left in between. Here the CDR3 reads CATQTTTYGYTF. In DNA, the CDR3 is TGTGCCACTCAGACAACCACCTATGGCTACACCTTC.

This chain connects TRBV27 to TRBJ1-3, with D maybe TRBD1 (6 bases). This CDR3 has 18 residues. V lost 8 bases and J lost 2, with 25 bases in between. CDR1 MNHEY and CDR2 SMNVEV come from the germline V gene (reference sequence). Here the CDR3 DNA reads TGTGCCAGCTCCCTTCACAACCCATTCCGGGACACTGGAAACACCATATATTTT. Translating gives CASSLHNPFRDTGNTIYF.

This sequence joins TRBV5-1 and TRBJ2-7; no clear D. Germline CDR1 SGHRS, CDR2 YFSETQ. The CDR3 is made up of 13 amino acids. V was cut by 2 bases and J by 0 bases, with 6 bases left in between. The CDR3 loop is CASSLMSSYEQYF. CDR3 nucleotide sequence: TGCGCCAGCAGCTTAATGAGCTCCTACGAGCAGTACTTC.

The V gene is TRBV7-8, the J gene TRBJ2-7, with 13 bases that match TRBD2. CDR3 length equals 17 residues. Germline V gives CDR1 SGHVS, CDR2 FQNEAQ. J gave up 0 bases and V 3 bases, and 5 bases lay outside the gene matches. The CDR3 nucleotides are TGTGCCAGCAGCTTTGGACTAGCGGGGGAGAGCTCCTACGAGCAGTACTTC. Its translation is CASSFGLAGESSYEQYF.

The DNA for the CDR3 is TGTGCCAGTAGATATACGGAGAACTATGGCTACACCTTC. Its protein is CASRYTENYGYTF. The chain employs TRBV19 and TRBJ1-2; D unresolved. Germline CDR1 LNHDA, CDR2 SQIVND (reference sequence). The CDR3 spans 13 residues. V was shortened by 6 bases and J by 2 bases, with 10 bases between the two germline ends.

The chain has TRBV11-3 and TRBJ2-7; a weak D match, TRBD1 (6 bases). The CDR3 has 15 amino acids. CDR1 is SGHNT and CDR2 is YENEEA in the germline V gene. V was shortened by 6 bases and J by 2 bases, with 17 bases between the two germline ends. Here the CDR3 DNA reads TGTGCCAGCAGAAAAAGGACCGGGACAACCTACGAGCAGTACTTC. Its translation is CASRKRTGTTYEQYF.

The chain uses TRBV4-2 and TRBJ2-3; TRBD2 matches 9 bases. Germline-derived CDR1 and CDR2 are LGHNA and YNFKEQ. V was clipped by 0 bases and J by 4 bases; unmatched bases: 8. This CDR3 is 17 amino acids long. The CDR3 sequence: CASSQDLAGGPSDTQYF. CDR3 DNA sequence: TGTGCCAGCAGCCAAGATTTGGCGGGGGGGCCTTCAGATACGCAGTATTTT.

In DNA form, the CDR3 reads TGTGCCAGCAGTGTCCTTGACCCTAGAGGGGGCGTCGAGCAGTACTTC. It codes for CASSVLDPRGGVEQYF. The chain is built from TRBV6-1 and TRBJ2-7; 7 bases align to TRBD1. This CDR3 is built from 16 residues. Germline CDR1 is MNHNS and CDR2 is SASEGT. With 4 bases clipped from V and 6 bases from J, the junction kept 15 bases outside the gene matches.

With regard to this clone: Distinct nucleotide sequences in the sample also encode this CDR3. The chain has TRBV5-1 and TRBJ2-1; D is perhaps TRBD1 (6 bases). The CDR3 has 12 amino acids. Germline loops: CDR1 SGHRS, CDR2 YFSETQ. The germline V and J ends were trimmed by 8 bases and 7 bases, with 13 bases remaining between them. Written as DNA, the CDR3 is TGCGCCAGTCGGACAGACCCGAATGAGCAGTTCTTC. This sequence encodes CASRTDPNEQFF.

The chain joins TRBV27 to TRBJ2-2; 11 positions agree with TRBD1. Germline V CDR1 and CDR2: MNHEY, SMNVEV (reference sequence). CDR3 length equals 16 residues. V was clipped by 3 bases and J by 7 bases; unmatched bases: 7. As DNA, the CDR3 is TGTGCCAGCAGTTTCCTGGACAGGGGGCCGGGCGGGGAGCTGTTTTTT. Translated: CASSFLDRGPGGELFF.